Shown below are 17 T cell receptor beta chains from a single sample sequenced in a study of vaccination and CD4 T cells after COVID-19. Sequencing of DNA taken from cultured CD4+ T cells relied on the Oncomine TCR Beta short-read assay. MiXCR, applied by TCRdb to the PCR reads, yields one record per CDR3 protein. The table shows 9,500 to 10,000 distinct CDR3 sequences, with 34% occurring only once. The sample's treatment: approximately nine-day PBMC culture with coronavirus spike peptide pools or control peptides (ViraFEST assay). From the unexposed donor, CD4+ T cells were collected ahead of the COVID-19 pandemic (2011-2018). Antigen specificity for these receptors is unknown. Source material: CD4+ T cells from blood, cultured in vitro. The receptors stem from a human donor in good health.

CDR3 DNA sequence: TGTGCCAGCAGTTCTTCAGGACAGGGGGTCTCGGGTACTGAAGCTTTCTTT. This gives the protein CASSSSGQGVSGTEAFF. The gene calls are TRBV6-2 or TRBV6-3 and TRBJ1-1, with 10 bases fitting TRBD1. Unmatched junction bases numbered 13, after V lost 4 bases and J lost 5 bases. CDR3 size: 17 residues. From germline, CDR1 is MNHEY and CDR2 SVGEGT.

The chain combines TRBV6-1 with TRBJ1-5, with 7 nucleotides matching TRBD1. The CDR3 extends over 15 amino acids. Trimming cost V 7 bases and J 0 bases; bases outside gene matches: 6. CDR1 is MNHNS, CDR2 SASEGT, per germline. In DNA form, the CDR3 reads TGTGCCAGCATTCGACAGGGAGATAGCAATCAGCCCCAGCATTTT. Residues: CASIRQGDSNQPQHF.

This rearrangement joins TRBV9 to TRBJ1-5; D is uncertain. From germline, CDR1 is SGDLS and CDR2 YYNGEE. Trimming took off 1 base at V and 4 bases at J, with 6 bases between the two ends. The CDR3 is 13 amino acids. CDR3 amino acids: CASSVTPNQPQHF. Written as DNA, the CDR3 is TGTGCCAGCAGCGTAACACCTAATCAGCCCCAGCATTTT.

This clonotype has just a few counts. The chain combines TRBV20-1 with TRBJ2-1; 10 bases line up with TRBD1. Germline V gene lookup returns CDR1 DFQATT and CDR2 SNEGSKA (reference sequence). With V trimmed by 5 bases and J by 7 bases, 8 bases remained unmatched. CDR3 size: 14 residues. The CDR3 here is CSASRTGGENEQFF. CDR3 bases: TGCAGTGCTTCCAGGACAGGGGGGGAGAATGAGCAGTTCTTC.

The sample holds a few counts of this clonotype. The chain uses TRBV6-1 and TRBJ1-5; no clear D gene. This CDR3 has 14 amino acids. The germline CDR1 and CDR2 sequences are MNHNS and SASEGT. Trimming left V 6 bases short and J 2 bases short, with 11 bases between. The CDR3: CASRTGIGNQPQHF. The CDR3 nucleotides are TGTGCCAGCAGGACGGGGATAGGCAATCAGCCCCAGCATTTT.

This chain's CDR3 is CASSEGDFGANVLTF. Here the CDR3 DNA reads TGTGCCAGCAGTGAGGGGGACTTTGGGGCCAACGTCCTGACTTTC. This chain links TRBV6-1 with TRBJ2-6; maybe TRBD2 (6 bases). Germline CDR1 reads MNHNS; CDR2 reads SASEGT. The CDR3 length is 15 residues. Trimming pared 3 bases from V and 3 bases from J, leaving 9 bases between.

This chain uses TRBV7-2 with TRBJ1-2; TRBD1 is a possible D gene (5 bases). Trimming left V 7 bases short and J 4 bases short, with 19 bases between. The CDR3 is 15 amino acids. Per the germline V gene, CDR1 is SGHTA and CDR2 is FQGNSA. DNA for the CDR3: TGTGCCAGCACCTGGGGGAGGCGGCAGTCCTATGGCTACACCTTC. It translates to CASTWGRRQSYGYTF.

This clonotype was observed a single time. The DNA of the CDR3 is TGTGCCAGCACCAGACAGGGGGCCGGGACCACTGAAGCTTTCTTT. Translation: CASTRQGAGTTEAFF. The chain combines TRBV5-4 with TRBJ1-1; 10 bases are shared with TRBD1. Looked up from germline, CDR1 is SGHNT and CDR2 is YYREEE (reference sequence). J was trimmed by 4 bases and V by 6 bases; bases with no gene match: 9. CDR3 length: 15 amino acids.

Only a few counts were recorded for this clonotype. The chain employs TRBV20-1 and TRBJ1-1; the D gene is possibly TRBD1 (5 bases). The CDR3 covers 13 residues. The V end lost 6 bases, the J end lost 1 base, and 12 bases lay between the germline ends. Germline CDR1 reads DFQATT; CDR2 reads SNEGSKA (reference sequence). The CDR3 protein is CSALAGTNTEAFF. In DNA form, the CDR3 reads TGCAGTGCCTTAGCAGGGACGAACACTGAAGCTTTCTTT.

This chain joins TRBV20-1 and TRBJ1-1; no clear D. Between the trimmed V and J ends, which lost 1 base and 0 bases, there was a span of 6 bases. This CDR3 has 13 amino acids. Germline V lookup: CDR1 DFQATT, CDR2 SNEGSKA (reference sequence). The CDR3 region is CSARGAVNTEAFF. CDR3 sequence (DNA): TGCAGTGCTAGAGGGGCAGTGAACACTGAAGCTTTCTTT.

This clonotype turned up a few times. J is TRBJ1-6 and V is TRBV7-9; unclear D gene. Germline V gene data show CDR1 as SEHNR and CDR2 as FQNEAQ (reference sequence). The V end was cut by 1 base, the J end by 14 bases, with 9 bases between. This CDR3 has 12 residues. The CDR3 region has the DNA TGTGCCAGCAGCTTAGTCGATAGGGCCCTCCACTTT. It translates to CASSLVDRALHF.

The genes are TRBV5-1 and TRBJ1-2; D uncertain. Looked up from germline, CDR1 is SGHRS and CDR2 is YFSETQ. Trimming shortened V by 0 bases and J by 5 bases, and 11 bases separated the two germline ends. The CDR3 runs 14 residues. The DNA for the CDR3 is TGCGCCAGCAGCTTGGCCATATCCCCTTATGGCTACACCTTC. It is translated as CASSLAISPYGYTF. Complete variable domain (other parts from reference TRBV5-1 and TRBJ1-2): KAGVTQTPRYLIKTRGQQVTLSCSPISGHRSVSWYQQTPGQGLQFLFEYFSETQRNKGNFPGRFSGRQFSNSRSEMNVSTLELGDSALYLCASSLAISPYGYTFGSGTRLTVV.

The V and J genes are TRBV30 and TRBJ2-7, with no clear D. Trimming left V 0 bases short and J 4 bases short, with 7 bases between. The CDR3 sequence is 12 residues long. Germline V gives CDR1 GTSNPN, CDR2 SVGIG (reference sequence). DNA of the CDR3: TGTGCCTGGAGTGTAAGTAGGTACGAGCAGTACTTC. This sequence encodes CAWSVSRYEQYF.

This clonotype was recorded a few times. The CDR3 loop is CSATTGTYGYTF. CDR3 DNA sequence: TGCAGTGCCACAACAGGGACTTATGGCTACACCTTC. The chain has TRBV20-1 and TRBJ1-2, with D possibly being TRBD1 (6 bases). The germline gives CDR1 DFQATT, CDR2 SNEGSKA (reference sequence). Trimming took off 6 bases at V and 5 bases at J, with 13 bases between the two ends. The CDR3 covers 12 residues.

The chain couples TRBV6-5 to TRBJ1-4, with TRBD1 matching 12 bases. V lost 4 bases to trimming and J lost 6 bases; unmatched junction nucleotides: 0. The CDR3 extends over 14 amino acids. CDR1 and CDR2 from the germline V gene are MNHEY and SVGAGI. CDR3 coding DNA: TGTGCCAGCAGTTGGGACAGGGGGCATGAAAAACTGTTTTTT. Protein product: CASSWDRGHEKLFF.

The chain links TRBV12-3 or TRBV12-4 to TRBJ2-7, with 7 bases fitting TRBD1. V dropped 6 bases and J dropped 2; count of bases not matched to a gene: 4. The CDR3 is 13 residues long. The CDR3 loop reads CASSQGTAYEQYF. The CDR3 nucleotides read TGTGCCAGCAGCCAGGGGACAGCCTACGAGCAGTACTTC.

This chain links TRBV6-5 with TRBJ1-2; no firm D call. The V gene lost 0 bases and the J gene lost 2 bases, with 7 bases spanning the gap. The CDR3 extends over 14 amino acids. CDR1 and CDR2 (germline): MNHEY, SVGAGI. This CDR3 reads CASSYSTGNYGYTF. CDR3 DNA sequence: TGTGCCAGCAGTTACTCGACGGGGAACTATGGCTACACCTTC.